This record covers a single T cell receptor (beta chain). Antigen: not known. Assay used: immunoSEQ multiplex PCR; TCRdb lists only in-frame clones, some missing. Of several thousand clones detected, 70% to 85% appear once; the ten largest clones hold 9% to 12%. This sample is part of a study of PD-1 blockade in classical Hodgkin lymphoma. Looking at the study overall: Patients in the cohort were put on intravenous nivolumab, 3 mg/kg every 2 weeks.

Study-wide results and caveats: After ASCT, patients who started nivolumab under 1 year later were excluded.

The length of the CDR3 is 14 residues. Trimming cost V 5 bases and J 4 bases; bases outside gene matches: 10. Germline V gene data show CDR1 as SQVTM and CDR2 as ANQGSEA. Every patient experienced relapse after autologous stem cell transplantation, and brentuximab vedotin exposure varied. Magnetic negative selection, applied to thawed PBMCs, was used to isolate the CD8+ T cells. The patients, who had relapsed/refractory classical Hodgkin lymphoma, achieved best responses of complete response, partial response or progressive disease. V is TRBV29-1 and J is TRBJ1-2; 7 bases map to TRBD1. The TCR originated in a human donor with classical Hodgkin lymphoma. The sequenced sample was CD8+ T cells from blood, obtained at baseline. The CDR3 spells CSVLGVGDSYGYTF. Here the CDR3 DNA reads TGCAGCGTTTTGGGAGTGGGGGACAGCTATGGCTACACCTTC.